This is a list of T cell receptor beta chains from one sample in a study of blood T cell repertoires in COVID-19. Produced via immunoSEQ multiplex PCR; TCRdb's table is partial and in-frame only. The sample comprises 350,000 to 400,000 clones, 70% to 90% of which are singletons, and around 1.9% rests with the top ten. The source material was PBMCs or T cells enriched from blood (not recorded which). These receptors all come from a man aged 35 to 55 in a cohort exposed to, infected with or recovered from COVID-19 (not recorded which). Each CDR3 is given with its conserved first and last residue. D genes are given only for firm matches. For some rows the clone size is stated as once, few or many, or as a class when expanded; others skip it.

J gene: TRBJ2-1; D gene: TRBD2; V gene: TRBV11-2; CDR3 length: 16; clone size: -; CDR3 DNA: TGTGCCAGCAGCCATGGGGCAGCGGGGCTTTACAATGAGCAGTTCTTC; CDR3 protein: CASSHGAAGLYNEQFF
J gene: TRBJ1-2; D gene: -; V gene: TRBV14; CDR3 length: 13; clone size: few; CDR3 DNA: TGTGCCAGCAGCCAAGATCTTAGCTATGGCTACACCTTC; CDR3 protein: CASSQDLSYGYTF
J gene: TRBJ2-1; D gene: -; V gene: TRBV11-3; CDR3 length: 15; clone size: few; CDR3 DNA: TGTGCCAGCAGCTTAGAAGTGAGCTCCTACAATGAGCAGTTCTTC; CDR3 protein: CASSLEVSSYNEQFF
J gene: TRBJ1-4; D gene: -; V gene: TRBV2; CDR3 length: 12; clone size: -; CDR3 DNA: TGTGCCAGCAGTGCCGTCGGGCAGGAGGTGTTTTTT; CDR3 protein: CASSAVGQEVFF
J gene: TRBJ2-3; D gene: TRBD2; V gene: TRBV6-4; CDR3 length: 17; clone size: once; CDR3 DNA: TGTGCCAGCAGTGACTCAGGCCGAGCGGGAAGCACAGATACGCAGTATTTT; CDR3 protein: CASSDSGRAGSTDTQYF
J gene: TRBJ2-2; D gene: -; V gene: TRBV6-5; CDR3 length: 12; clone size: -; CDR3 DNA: TGTGCCAGCACACGGGGGACCGGGGAGCTGTTTTTT; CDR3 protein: CASTRGTGELFF
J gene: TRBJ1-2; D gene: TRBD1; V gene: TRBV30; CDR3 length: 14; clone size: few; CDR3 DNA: TGTGCCTGGAGTTCGAGGGACAGAAAGGATGGCTACACCTTC; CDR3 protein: CAWSSRDRKDGYTF
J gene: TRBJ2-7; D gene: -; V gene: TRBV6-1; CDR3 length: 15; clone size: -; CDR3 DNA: TGTGCCAGCAGTGAAGCGTCGGGAATGTCCTACGAGCAGTACTTC; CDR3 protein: CASSEASGMSYEQYF
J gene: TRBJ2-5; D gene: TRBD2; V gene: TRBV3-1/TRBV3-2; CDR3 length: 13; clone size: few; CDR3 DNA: TGTGCCAGCAGACTACTAGCGGAAGAGACCCAGTACTTC; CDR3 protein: CASRLLAEETQYF
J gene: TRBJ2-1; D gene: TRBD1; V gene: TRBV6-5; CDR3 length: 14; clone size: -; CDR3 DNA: TGTGCCAGCAACGCCGACAGGGGTTGGGGTGAGCAGTTCTTC; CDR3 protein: CASNADRGWGEQFF
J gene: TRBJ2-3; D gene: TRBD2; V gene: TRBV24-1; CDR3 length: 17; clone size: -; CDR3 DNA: TGTGCCACCAGTGATGCGACTAGCGGCACTAGCACAGATACGCAGTATTTT; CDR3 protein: CATSDATSGTSTDTQYF
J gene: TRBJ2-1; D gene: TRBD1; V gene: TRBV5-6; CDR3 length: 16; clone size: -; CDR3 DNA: TGTGCCATTACGACAGGGGGTAGACTAACGTCCAATGAGCAGTTCTTC; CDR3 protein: CAITTGGRLTSNEQFF
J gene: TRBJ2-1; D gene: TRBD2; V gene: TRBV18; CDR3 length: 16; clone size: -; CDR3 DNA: TGTGCCAGCTCACGCAGACAACTAGCGGGAGACAATGAGCAGTTCTTC; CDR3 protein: CASSRRQLAGDNEQFF
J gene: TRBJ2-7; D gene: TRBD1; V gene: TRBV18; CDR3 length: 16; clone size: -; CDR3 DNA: TGTGCCAGCTCACCACCTTACGGACAGGGAATCGACGAGCAGTACTTC; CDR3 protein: CASSPPYGQGIDEQYF
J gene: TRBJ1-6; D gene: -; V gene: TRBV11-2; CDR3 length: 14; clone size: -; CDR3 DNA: TGTGCCAGCAGCTTCAAGGGGAATAATTCACCCCTCCACTTT; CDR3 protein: CASSFKGNNSPLHF
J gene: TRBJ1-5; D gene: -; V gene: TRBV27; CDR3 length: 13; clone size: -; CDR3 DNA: TGTGCCAGCAGTCCGGGTAGGAATCAGCCCCAGCATTTT; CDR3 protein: CASSPGRNQPQHF
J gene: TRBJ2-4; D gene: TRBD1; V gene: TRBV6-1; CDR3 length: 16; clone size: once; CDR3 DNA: TGTGCCAGCAGTGGACAGGGGGCGAGGAATAAAAACATTCAGTACTTC; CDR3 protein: CASSGQGARNKNIQYF
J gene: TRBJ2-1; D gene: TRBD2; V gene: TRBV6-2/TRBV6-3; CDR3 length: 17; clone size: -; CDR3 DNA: TGTGCCAGCAGTTACTCGGCGACTAGCGGGAGATTAAGTGAGCAGTTCTTC; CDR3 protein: CASSYSATSGRLSEQFF
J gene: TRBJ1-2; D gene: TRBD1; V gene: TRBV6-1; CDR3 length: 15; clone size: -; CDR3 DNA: TGTGCCAGCAGTGACCCGACAGGGGGATACTATGGCTACACCTTC; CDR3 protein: CASSDPTGGYYGYTF
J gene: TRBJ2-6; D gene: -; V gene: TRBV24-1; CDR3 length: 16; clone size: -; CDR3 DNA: TGTGCCACCAGTGGAACAGGTCTCTCTGGGGCCAACGTCCTGACTTTC; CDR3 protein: CATSGTGLSGANVLTF
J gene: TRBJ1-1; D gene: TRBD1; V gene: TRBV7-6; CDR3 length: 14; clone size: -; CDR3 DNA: TGTGCCAGCAGCAAGCGCGAGGGGGCCACTGAAGCTTTCTTT; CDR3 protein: CASSKREGATEAFF
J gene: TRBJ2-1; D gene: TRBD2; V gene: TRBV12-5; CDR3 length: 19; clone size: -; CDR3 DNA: TGTGCTAGTGGTTTGGCCCGACTAGCGGGAGTGAGCTCCTACAATGAGCAGTTCTTC; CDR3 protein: CASGLARLAGVSSYNEQFF
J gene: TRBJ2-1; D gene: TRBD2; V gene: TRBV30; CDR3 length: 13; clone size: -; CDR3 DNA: TGTGCCTCGACTAGCGGGAGGGCCAATGAGCAGTTCTTC; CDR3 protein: CASTSGRANEQFF
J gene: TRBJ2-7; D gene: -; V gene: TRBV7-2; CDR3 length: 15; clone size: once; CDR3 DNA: TGTGCCAGCAGCTCCGGGGGGACAGGTTCCTACGAGCAGTACTTC; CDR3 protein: CASSSGGTGSYEQYF
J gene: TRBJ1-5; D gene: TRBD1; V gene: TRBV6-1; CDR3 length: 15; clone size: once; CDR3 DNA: TGTGCCAGCAGTGAAGGAGGGACAGGCAATCAGCCCCAGCATTTT; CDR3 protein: CASSEGGTGNQPQHF
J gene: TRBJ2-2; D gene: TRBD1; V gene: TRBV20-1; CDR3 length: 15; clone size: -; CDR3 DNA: TGCAGTGCTAGTTTACAGGGGGCGAACACCGGGGAGCTGTTTTTT; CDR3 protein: CSASLQGANTGELFF
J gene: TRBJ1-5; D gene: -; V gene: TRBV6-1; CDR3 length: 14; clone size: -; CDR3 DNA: TGTGCCAGCAGTGAACCCGGTAGCAATCAGCCCCAGCATTTT; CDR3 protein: CASSEPGSNQPQHF
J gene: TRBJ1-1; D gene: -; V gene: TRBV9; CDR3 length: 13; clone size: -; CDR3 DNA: TGTGCCAGCAGTTCCCAGGGCGTCACTGAAGCTTTCTTT; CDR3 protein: CASSSQGVTEAFF
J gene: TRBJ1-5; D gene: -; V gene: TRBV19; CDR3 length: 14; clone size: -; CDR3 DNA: TGTGCCAGTACCCCGACAGCGAACAATCAGCCCCAGCATTTT; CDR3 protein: CASTPTANNQPQHF
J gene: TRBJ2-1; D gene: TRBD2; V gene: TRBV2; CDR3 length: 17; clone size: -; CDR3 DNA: TGTGCCAGTCCTTTAGCGGGAGGAGAGAGGTCCTACAATGAGCAGTTCTTC; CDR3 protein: CASPLAGGERSYNEQFF
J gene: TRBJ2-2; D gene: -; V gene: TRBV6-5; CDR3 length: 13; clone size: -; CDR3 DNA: TGTGCCAGAGGACACTCGAACACCGGGGAGCTGTTTTTT; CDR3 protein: CARGHSNTGELFF
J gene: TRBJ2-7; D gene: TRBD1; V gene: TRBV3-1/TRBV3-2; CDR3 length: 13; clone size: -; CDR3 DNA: TGTGCCAGCAGCCACAGGGGGACCTACGAGCAGTACTTC; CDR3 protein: CASSHRGTYEQYF
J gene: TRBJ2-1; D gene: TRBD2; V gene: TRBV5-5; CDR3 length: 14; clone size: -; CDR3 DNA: TGTGCCAGCAGCTTTGGACTAGCCGGCGATGAGCAGTTCTTC; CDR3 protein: CASSFGLAGDEQFF
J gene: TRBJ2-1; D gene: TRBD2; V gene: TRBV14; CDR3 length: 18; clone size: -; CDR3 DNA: TGTGCCAGCAGCCAAGGACTAGCGGGAGCTCGCGGCTACAATGAGCAGTTCTTC; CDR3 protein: CASSQGLAGARGYNEQFF
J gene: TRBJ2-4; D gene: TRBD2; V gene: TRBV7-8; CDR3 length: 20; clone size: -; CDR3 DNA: TGTGCCAGCAGCCAAGGACTAGCGGGAGAGACCGGATCCTACAAAAACATTCAGTACTTC; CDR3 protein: CASSQGLAGETGSYKNIQYF
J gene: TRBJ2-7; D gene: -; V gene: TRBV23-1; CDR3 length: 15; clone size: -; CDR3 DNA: TGCGCCAGCAGTCAATCGGGGAGGCCCCTCTACGAGCAGTACTTC; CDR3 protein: CASSQSGRPLYEQYF
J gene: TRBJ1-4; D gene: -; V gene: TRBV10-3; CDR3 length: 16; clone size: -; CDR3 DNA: TGTGCCATCAGTGAGCCGAACTACGGACAGAATGAAAAACTGTTTTTT; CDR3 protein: CAISEPNYGQNEKLFF
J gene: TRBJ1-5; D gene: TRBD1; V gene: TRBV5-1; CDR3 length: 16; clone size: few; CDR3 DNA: TGCGCCAGCAGCCCGGGATCGACAGGGGGCGATCAGCCCCAGCATTTT; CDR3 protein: CASSPGSTGGDQPQHF
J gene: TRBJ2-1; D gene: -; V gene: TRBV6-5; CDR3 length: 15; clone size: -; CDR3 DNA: TGTGCCAGCAGTTACTCGTATGCGGGTCCTAATGAGCAGTTCTTC; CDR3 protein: CASSYSYAGPNEQFF
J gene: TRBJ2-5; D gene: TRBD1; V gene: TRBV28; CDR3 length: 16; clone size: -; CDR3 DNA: TGTGCCAGCAGTTTAGGGCAGGGGGTAATTGAAGAGACCCAGTACTTC; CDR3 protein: CASSLGQGVIEETQYF
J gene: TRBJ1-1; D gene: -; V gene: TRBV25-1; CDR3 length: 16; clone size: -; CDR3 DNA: TGTGCCAGCAGTGAATCGGGCTGGGGCAGGGTCCCTGAAGCTTTCTTT; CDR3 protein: CASSESGWGRVPEAFF
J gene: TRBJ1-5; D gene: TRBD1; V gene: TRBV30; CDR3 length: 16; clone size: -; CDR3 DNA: TGTGCCTGGAGTGGAGGGACAGGGGGTCTCAATCAGCCCCAGCATTTT; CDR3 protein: CAWSGGTGGLNQPQHF
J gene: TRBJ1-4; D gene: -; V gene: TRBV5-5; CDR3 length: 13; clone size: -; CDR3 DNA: TGTGCCAGCAGAAAGGGAGATAATGAAAAACTGTTTTTT; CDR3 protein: CASRKGDNEKLFF
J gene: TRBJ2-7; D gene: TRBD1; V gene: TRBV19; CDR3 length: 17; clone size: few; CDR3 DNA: TGTGCCAGTAGTATCGATACAGGGGGTACGGGCTCCTACGAGCAGTACTTC; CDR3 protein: CASSIDTGGTGSYEQYF
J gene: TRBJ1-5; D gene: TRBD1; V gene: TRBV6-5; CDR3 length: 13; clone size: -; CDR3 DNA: TGTGCCAGCAGCCCGGACAGGGCACAGCCCCAGCATTTT; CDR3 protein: CASSPDRAQPQHF
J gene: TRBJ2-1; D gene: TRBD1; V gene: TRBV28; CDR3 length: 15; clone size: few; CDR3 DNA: TGTGCCAGCAGTCTAGCCGTACAGGGGGCTTATGAGCAGTTCTTC; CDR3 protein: CASSLAVQGAYEQFF
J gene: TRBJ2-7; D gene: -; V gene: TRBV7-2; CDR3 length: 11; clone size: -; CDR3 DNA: TGTGCCAGCAGCGGAGGGAGCGAGCAGTACTTC; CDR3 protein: CASSGGSEQYF
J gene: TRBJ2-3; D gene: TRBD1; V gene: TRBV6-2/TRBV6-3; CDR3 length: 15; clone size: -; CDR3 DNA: TGTGCCAGCAGTTACCGGACAGGGGATGGGGATACGCAGTATTTT; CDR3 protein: CASSYRTGDGDTQYF
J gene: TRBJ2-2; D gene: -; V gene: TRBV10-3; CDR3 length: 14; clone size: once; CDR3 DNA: TGTGCCATCAGTGAGTCCCGGGGAACCGGGGAGCTGTTTTTT; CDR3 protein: CAISESRGTGELFF
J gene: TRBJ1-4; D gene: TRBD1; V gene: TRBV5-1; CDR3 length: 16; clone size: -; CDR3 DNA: TGCGCCAGCAGCAGAGGACAGGCGGCGGGTAATGAAAAACTGTTTTTT; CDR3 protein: CASSRGQAAGNEKLFF
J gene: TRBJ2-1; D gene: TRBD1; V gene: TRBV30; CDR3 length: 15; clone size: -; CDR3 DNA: TGTGCCTGGAGTGTAAGGGGGCGTATCCGAAATGAGCAGTTCTTC; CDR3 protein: CAWSVRGRIRNEQFF
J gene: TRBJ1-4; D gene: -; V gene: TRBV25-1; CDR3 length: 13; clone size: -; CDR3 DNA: TGTGCCAGCAGTGAATATGTACATCAAAAACTGTTTTTT; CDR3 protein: CASSEYVHQKLFF
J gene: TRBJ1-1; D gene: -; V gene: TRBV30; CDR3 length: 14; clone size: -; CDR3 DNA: TGTGCCTGGAGTAACGGTTTAATGAACACTGAAGCTTTCTTT; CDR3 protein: CAWSNGLMNTEAFF
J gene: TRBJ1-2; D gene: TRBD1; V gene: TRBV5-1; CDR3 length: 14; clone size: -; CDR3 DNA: TGCGCCAGCAGCTCGACCGGACAGGGGTCCTTCTACACCTTC; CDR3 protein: CASSSTGQGSFYTF